This passage covers 24 T cell receptor beta chains from one sample sequenced in a study of CD4 T cells in relation to SARS-CoV-2 and coronaviruses. The antigens these receptors bind are not known. CD4+ T cells from unexposed donors were obtained before the COVID-19 pandemic (2011-2018). Isolation of CD4+ T cells took place after around 11 days in culture. The table came from immunoSEQ multiplex PCR; TCRdb's copy has only in-frame clones and leaves some out. The sample carries nearly 30,000 clones, around 80% recorded once. Source material: CD4+ T cells from PBMCs, cultured in vitro. All receptors derive from a human donor in good health.

V and J are TRBV19 and TRBJ2-5; no reliable D call. The V gene's germline CDR1 is LNHDA and CDR2 SQIVND (reference sequence). CDR3 length: 13 amino acids. V was shortened by 3 bases and J by 4 bases, with 9 bases between the two germline ends. CDR3 nucleotide sequence: TGTGCCAGTAGTATTATGGCAGCAGAGACCCAGTACTTC. Protein sequence: CASSIMAAETQYF.

A remark on this clone: Other DNA sequences within the sample encode an identical CDR3. J is TRBJ2-3 and V is TRBV7-3; D unclear. The germline V gene encodes CDR1 SGHTA and CDR2 FQGTGA. The CDR3 is 15 residues long. Trimming stripped 1 base from V and 0 bases from J, with 8 bases between. CDR3 sequence (DNA): TGTGCCAGCAGCTTAATGGGCCCTAGCACAGATACGCAGTATTTT. This codes for CASSLMGPSTDTQYF.

This chain connects TRBV5-6 to TRBJ1-2; D uncertain. Trimming removed 0 bases at V and 5 bases at J, with 11 bases between. This CDR3 is 14 amino acids long. Germline V gene data show CDR1 as SGHDT and CDR2 as YYEEEE. CDR3: CASSLGGPGYGYTF. In DNA, the CDR3 is TGTGCCAGCAGCTTGGGCGGACCAGGATATGGCTACACCTTC.

This rearrangement joins TRBV7-8 to TRBJ1-2, with D perhaps matching TRBD1 (5 bases). V was pared by 1 base and J by 8 bases, with 11 bases between. The CDR3 runs to 13 residues. Germline V gene sequence: CDR1 SGHVS, CDR2 FQNEAQ. This CDR3 is CASSLEKGWGYTF. The CDR3 coding sequence is TGTGCCAGCAGCTTAGAGAAGGGGTGGGGCTACACCTTC.

CDR3 region: CASSLSAFRGDYGYTF. CDR3 DNA: TGTGCCAGCAGTTTATCAGCTTTTCGGGGGGACTATGGCTACACCTTC. The genes are TRBV27 and TRBJ1-2; maybe TRBD1 (5 bases). Trimming shortened V by 0 bases and J by 3 bases, and 14 bases separated the two germline ends. Per the germline V gene, CDR1 is MNHEY and CDR2 is SMNVEV (reference sequence). This CDR3 spans 16 amino acids.

The chain uses TRBV7-2 and TRBJ1-2; TRBD1 agrees at 10 bases. The junction had 7 bases not matched to a gene; V was cut back by 3 bases and J by 6 bases. CDR1 is SGHTA, CDR2 FQGNSA, per germline. This CDR3 region has 15 residues. The CDR3 DNA is TGTGCCAGCAGCTTTAAGACAGGGGGCACGAATGGCTACACCTTC. Encoded protein: CASSFKTGGTNGYTF. Together with reference TRBV7-2 and TRBJ1-2, the CDR3 gives the full variable domain: GAGVSQSPSNKVTEKGKDVELRCDPISGHTALYWYRQSLGQGLEFLIYFQGNSAPDKSGLPSDRFSAERTGGSVSTLTIQRTQQEDSAVYLCASSFKTGGTNGYTFGSGTRLTVV.

The chain uses TRBV5-1 and TRBJ2-2; 8 bases line up with TRBD2. Germline trimming cut 4 bases from V and 2 bases from J; bases unmatched to any gene: 4. The germline V gene encodes CDR1 SGHRS and CDR2 YFSETQ. This CDR3 comprises 15 residues. CDR3 DNA sequence: TGCGCCAGCAGCCCACTAGCGGCAAACACCGGGGAGCTGTTTTTT. Translated, it gives CASSPLAANTGELFF.

CDR3 region: CAWSAEGTNTEAFF. The CDR3 DNA sequence: TGTGCCTGGAGTGCGGAGGGGACAAACACTGAAGCTTTCTTT. The chain is built from TRBV30 and TRBJ1-1, with D tentatively TRBD1 (6 bases). CDR1 and CDR2 from the germline V gene are GTSNPN and SVGIG (reference sequence). The CDR3 contains 14 residues. V lost 1 base and J 2 bases, leaving 11 bases between the germline ends.

V usage is TRBV6-6 and J usage is TRBJ1-2; D remains unclear. CDR3 size: 11 residues. The germline gives CDR1 MNHNY, CDR2 SVGAGI (reference sequence). V lost 3 bases and J 5 bases, leaving 4 bases between the germline ends. In DNA form, the CDR3 reads TGTGCCAGCAGTTATTCTTATGGCTACACCTTC. Protein: CASSYSYGYTF.

The chain recombines TRBV10-3 with TRBJ1-2, with D unresolved. V was pared by 0 bases and J by 8 bases, with 16 bases between. Germline CDR1 ENHRY, CDR2 SYGVKD. The CDR3 covers 15 residues. The CDR3, as DNA: TGTGCCATCAGTGAGTCGGGCAGTGGCCTTCGGGGCTACACCTTC. It specifies CAISESGSGLRGYTF.

This clone was observed a single time. V usage is TRBV5-5 and J usage is TRBJ2-6, with D perhaps being TRBD1 or TRBD2 (5 bases each). Trimming left V 4 bases short and J 0 bases short, with 8 bases between. The CDR3 runs 15 residues. Germline loops: CDR1 SGHKS, CDR2 YYEKEE (reference sequence). The CDR3 is CASSTRGSGANVLTF. The CDR3 DNA follows: TGTGCCAGCAGCACGAGGGGCTCTGGGGCCAACGTCCTGACTTTC.

The chain joins TRBV18 to TRBJ2-7; 7 nucleotides match TRBD1. Trimming took 4 bases from V and 0 from J; bases not matched to a gene: 6. Germline lookup yields CDR1 KGHSH and CDR2 LQKENI. There are 15 residues in the CDR3. The CDR3 is CASSHTDRVSYEQYF. The DNA for the CDR3 is TGTGCCAGCTCACACACAGACAGGGTCTCCTACGAGCAGTACTTC.

The V call is TRBV7-2, the J call TRBJ2-1; D remains unclear. The V end lost 2 bases, the J end lost 7 bases, and 12 bases lay between the germline ends. This CDR3 region has 14 residues. Germline CDR1 reads SGHTA; CDR2 reads FQGNSA. DNA of the CDR3: TGTGCCAGCAGCTTATTATCAGGTGGGAATGAGCAGTTCTTC. Its protein is CASSLLSGGNEQFF.

The V gene is TRBV10-3, the J gene TRBJ1-2; D possibly corresponds to TRBD1 (6 bases). Germline V gene data show CDR1 as ENHRY and CDR2 as SYGVKD. The germline V and J ends were trimmed by 2 bases and 0 bases, with 16 bases remaining between them. CDR3 length: 17 residues. CDR3 in amino acids: CAISEDVGAGANYGYTF. CDR3 nucleotides: TGTGCCATCAGTGAGGATGTTGGAGCAGGGGCTAACTATGGCTACACCTTC.

The rearrangement joins TRBV18 to TRBJ2-7; 9 bases align to TRBD1. Per the germline V gene, CDR1 is KGHSH and CDR2 is LQKENI. J gave up 2 bases and V 3 bases, and 5 bases lay outside the gene matches. CDR3 size: 15 residues. The CDR3: CASSPRGQGTYEQYF. CDR3 nucleotide sequence: TGTGCCAGCTCACCCCGGGGACAGGGTACCTACGAGCAGTACTTC.

This chain uses TRBV4-3 with TRBJ1-6, with a weak D call TRBD1 (5 bases). The V end lost 0 bases, the J end lost 4 bases, and 16 bases lay between the germline ends. The CDR3 totals 18 residues. Germline assignment: CDR1 LGHNA and CDR2 YSLEER. CDR3 loop: CASSQDAGPGYYNSPLHF. CDR3 bases: TGCGCCAGCAGCCAAGATGCAGGGCCGGGGTATTATAATTCACCCCTCCACTTT.

The chain recombines TRBV3-1 (or the pseudogene TRBV3-2) with TRBJ2-7, with D uncertain. The CDR3 contains 13 residues. Trimming shortened V by 4 bases and J by 2 bases, and 9 bases separated the two germline ends. Germline CDR1 is LGHDT and CDR2 is YNNKEL (reference sequence). Here the CDR3 DNA reads TGTGCCAGCAGCCCGAGGCTAGCCTACGAGCAGTACTTC. Translation: CASSPRLAYEQYF.

The V call is TRBV6-5, the J call TRBJ2-7; a weak D match, TRBD2 (5 bases). Germline CDR1 MNHEY, CDR2 SVGAGI. Trimming removed 0 bases at V and 4 bases at J, with 10 bases between. The CDR3 contains 14 residues. In nucleotides, the CDR3 is TGTGCCAGCAGTTACTCGAGCGGCCGTTACGAGCAGTACTTC. Protein product: CASSYSSGRYEQYF.

Here the CDR3 reads CASSLVNPGLTGELFF. CDR3 DNA: TGCGCCAGCAGCTTGGTTAACCCCGGACTCACCGGGGAGCTGTTTTTT. The V and J genes are TRBV5-1 and TRBJ2-2; TRBD2 is a possible D gene (5 bases). This CDR3 is built from 16 residues. V was cut by 0 bases and J by 4 bases, with 13 bases left in between. The germline V gene has CDR1 SGHRS and CDR2 YFSETQ.

This clone has more than one count but fewer than ten. The chain has TRBV2 and TRBJ1-2; D unclear. The V end was cut by 0 bases, the J end by 8 bases, with 10 bases between. The CDR3 is 13 residues long. The germline CDR1 and CDR2 sequences are SNHLY and FYNNEI. CDR3 protein: CASSEAAAAGYTF. The CDR3 bases are TGTGCCAGCAGTGAAGCGGCCGCCGCCGGCTACACCTTC.

There are a few counts of this clone. This chain joins TRBV7-3 and TRBJ2-1, with TRBD2 matching over 11 bases. J gave up 3 bases and V 5 bases, and 3 bases lay outside the gene matches. Looked up from germline, CDR1 is SGHTA and CDR2 is FQGTGA. The CDR3 totals 15 residues. This chain's CDR3 is CASSTGTSGYNEQFF. For the CDR3, the DNA is TGTGCCAGCAGCACTGGGACTAGCGGCTACAATGAGCAGTTCTTC.

The chain recombines TRBV4-1 with TRBJ2-7; tentatively, D is TRBD1 (5 bases). Trimming removed 1 base at V and 2 bases at J, with 12 bases between. The CDR3 length is 15 residues. The germline V gene has CDR1 MGHRA and CDR2 YSYEKL. The CDR3 sequence: CASSQGAGKAYEQYF. CDR3 sequence (DNA): TGCGCCAGCAGCCAAGGGGCAGGGAAGGCCTACGAGCAGTACTTC.

The chain is built from TRBV7-6 and TRBJ2-1; TRBD2 agrees at 8 bases. After removal of 5 bases from V and 11 bases from J, the junction contained 17 bases not matched to a gene. The CDR3 spans 16 residues. Germline CDR1 and CDR2: SGHVS and FNYEAQ. CDR3 residues: CASSPQYSGSGSQQFF. Here the CDR3 DNA reads TGTGCCAGCAGCCCACAATACTCGGGGAGCGGGAGCCAGCAGTTCTTC.

As DNA, the CDR3 is TGTGCCAGCAGCTGGGACAGTGGGAACTATGGCTACACCTTC. Translated: CASSWDSGNYGYTF. This chain joins TRBV5-4 and TRBJ1-2; 7 nucleotides align to TRBD1. Germline V lookup: CDR1 SGHNT, CDR2 YYREEE (reference sequence). This CDR3 is 14 amino acids long. V was clipped by 3 bases and J by 2 bases; unmatched bases: 4. The variable domain in full, with the rest retrieved from reference TRBV5-4 and TRBJ1-2, is ETGVTQSPTHLIKTRGQQVTLRCSSQSGHNTVSWYQQALGQGPQFIFQYYREEENGRGNFPPRFSGLQFPNYSSELNVNALELDDSALYLCASSWDSGNYGYTFGSGTRLTVV.